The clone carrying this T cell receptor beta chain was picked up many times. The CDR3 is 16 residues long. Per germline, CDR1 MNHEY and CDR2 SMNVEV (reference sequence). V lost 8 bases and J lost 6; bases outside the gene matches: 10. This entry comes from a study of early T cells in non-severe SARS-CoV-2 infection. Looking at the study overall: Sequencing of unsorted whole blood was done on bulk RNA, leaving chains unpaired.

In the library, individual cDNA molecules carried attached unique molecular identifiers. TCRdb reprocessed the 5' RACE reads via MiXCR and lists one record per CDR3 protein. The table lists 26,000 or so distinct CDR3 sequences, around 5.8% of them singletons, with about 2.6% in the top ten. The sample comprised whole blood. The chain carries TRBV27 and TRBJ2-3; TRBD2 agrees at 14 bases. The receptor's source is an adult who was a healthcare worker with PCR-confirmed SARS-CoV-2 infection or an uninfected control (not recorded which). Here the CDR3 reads CASAALTSGGVDTQYF. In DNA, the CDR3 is TGTGCCAGCGCCGCACTGACTAGCGGGGGGGTGGATACGCAGTATTTT.